This T cell receptor beta chain was retrieved from a study of identical twins. Study observations and caveats: Out-of-frame alpha sequences shared by twins were enriched for low generation probability.

TCRdb used MiXCR to reprocess the 5' RACE reads, holding one entry per CDR3 protein. The sample has hundreds of thousands of distinct CDR3 sequences; 15% to 20% are singletons. With regard to this clonotype: Antigen: not known.

This same sample was also part of a study on T cells expressing NK-cell markers.

This TCR derives from a woman younger than 35 in good health. Source material: PBMCs.

This CDR3 is CASSLPPGRTEAFF. The DNA of the CDR3 is TGTGCCAGCAGTTTGCCCCCGGGGAGGACTGAAGCTTTCTTT. The V and J genes are TRBV12-3 or TRBV12-4 and TRBJ1-1; D ambiguous. Trimming took 3 bases from V and 5 from J, leaving 13 bases between them. This CDR3 has 14 amino acids.